What follows is one T cell receptor (beta chain) and its context. This specimen comes from a study of blood T cell repertoires in COVID-19. Across the study: Material from acute and convalescent COVID-19 was sourced from the United States, Italy and Spain. T cells, B-cell-depleted T cells, or PBMCs supplied cDNA or gDNA.

As processed by the authors: From reference gene primer amplification, estimates of nucleated cell counts were derived. Assay used: immunoSEQ multiplex PCR; TCRdb lists only in-frame clones, some missing. That table supplies the V and J calls and clone size; D and trimming were determined from the DNA. There are approximately 180,000 clones in the sample; 70% to 90% occur only once, and around 2.3% lies in the top ten. V was clipped by 3 bases and J by 4 bases; unmatched bases: 4. Germline CDR1 is SGHAT and CDR2 is FQDESV (reference sequence). CDR3 length: 15 residues. The gene calls are TRBV11-1 and TRBJ1-4; 8 bases match TRBD1. This clonotype originated in a man aged 35-49 years with active or convalescent COVID-19. The sample taken for sequencing was peripheral blood. The CDR3 region has the DNA TGTGCCAGCAGCTTGACAGGGGTGGATAATGAAAAACTGTTTTTT. Translating it yields CASSLTGVDNEKLFF.